This T cell receptor beta chain came from a study of vaccination and CD4 T cells after COVID-19. Treatment reported: approximately 10-day PBMC culture with coronavirus spike peptide pools or control peptides (ViraFEST assay). The Oncomine TCR Beta short-read assay sequenced DNA from cultured CD4+ T cells. MiXCR was run by TCRdb on the PCR reads, yielding one entry per CDR3 protein. The sample records roughly 24,000 distinct CDR3 sequences, 64% being singletons. V gave up 4 bases and J gave up 5 bases, with 17 bases separating them. The CDR3 runs to 15 residues. From germline, CDR1 is SGHAT and CDR2 FQNNGV. Details on this clonotype: Antigen specificity is unknown.

The V and J genes are TRBV11-2 and TRBJ1-1; perhaps TRBD1 as D (6 bases). The source material was CD4+ T cells from blood, cultured in vitro. This clonotype originated in a human donor who had recovered from COVID-19. The CDR3 loop reads CASSSPGGRRTEAFF. In DNA, the CDR3 is TGTGCCAGCAGCTCCCCGGGGGGGCGTAGGACTGAAGCTTTCTTT.